This paragraph reports one T cell receptor (beta chain). The ends were cut back, 5 bases at V and 4 bases at J, with 12 bases in the middle. The CDR3 is made up of 14 amino acids. Germline V gene lookup returns CDR1 MNHEY and CDR2 SMNVEV (reference sequence). Source study methods: Amplification of reference gene primers provided the estimated nucleated cell counts. Data came from immunoSEQ multiplex PCR; TCRdb stores just in-frame clones and leaves some out. Clonal size and the V and J genes are those of that table, whereas D and trimming came from the DNA. This table holds under 300,000 clones, approximately 84% found once. The data derive from a study of blood T cell repertoires in COVID-19. Across the whole study: COVID-19 samples collected from the United States, Italy and Spain covered acute and convalescent phases. PBMCs, B-cell-depleted T cells, or T cells were the source of the cDNA or gDNA that made up the material.

The sequencing input was peripheral blood. This chain joins TRBV27 and TRBJ2-1, with no clear D. The sequence derives from a man in his forties or fifties with acute or convalescent COVID-19. The CDR3 sequence: CASSPPRAYNEQFF. In DNA, the CDR3 is TGTGCCAGCAGTCCCCCGAGAGCTTACAATGAGCAGTTCTTC.